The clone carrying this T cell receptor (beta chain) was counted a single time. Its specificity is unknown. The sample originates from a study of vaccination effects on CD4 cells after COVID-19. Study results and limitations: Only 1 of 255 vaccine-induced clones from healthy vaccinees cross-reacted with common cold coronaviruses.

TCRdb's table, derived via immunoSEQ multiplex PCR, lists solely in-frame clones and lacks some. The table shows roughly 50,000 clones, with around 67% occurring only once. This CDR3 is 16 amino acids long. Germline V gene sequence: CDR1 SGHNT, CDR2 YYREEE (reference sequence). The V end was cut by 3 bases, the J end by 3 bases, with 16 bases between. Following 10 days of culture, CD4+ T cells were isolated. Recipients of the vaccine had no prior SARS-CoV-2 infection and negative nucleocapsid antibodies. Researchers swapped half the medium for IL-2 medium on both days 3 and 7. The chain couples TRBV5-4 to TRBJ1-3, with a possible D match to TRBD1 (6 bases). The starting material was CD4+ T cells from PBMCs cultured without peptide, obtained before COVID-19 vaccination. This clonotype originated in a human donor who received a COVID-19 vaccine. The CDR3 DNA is TGTGCCAGCAGCTCTCACGGGGGCCACGTTGGAAACACCATATATTTT. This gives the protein CASSSHGGHVGNTIYF.